The sequence of this T cell receptor beta chain was determined in a study of CD8+CD57+ T cells in acquired aplastic anemia. Study summary: An average of roughly 2.9 ug of DNA was obtained from sorted CD4+ and CD8+ cells.

Study-level points and caveats: Approximately 27 CD8+ CDR3 sequences occurred in both the patients and the controls.

CDR1 and CDR2 (germline): LNHDA, SQIVND (reference sequence). Trimming took 9 bases from V and 3 from J, leaving 23 bases between them. CDR3 length: 16 amino acids. Notes on this clonotype: Its antigen remains unidentified.

Investigators profiled TCR beta VDJ and CDR3 from genomic DNA template. TCRdb reprocessed the reads with MiXCR, giving one entry per CDR3 protein. The repertoire holds just over 400,000 distinct CDR3 sequences, with 65% to 80% as singletons. This chain uses TRBV19 with TRBJ2-5; D is possibly TRBD2 (8 bases). The sample comprised sorted CD4+, CD8+, or CD8+CD57+ T cells (not recorded which) from PBMCs. This sequence was found in a human donor in good health, serving as a control. The CDR3 coding sequence is TGTGCCAGCAGCTTAGCGGGGCAGGGGGGGAAAGAGACCCAGTACTTC. It yields the protein CASSLAGQGGKETQYF.